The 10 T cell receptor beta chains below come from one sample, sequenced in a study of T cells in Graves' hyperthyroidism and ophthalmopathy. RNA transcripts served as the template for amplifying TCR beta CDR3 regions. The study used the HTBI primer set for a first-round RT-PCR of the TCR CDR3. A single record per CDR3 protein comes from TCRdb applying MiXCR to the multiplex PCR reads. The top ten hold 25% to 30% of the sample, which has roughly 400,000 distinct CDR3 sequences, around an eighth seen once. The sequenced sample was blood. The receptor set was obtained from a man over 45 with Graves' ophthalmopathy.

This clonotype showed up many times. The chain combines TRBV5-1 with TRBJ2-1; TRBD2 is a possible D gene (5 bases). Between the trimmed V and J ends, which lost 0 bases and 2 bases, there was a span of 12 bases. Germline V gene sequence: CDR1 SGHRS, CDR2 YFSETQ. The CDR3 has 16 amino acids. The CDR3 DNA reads TGCGCCAGCAGCTTGGCCTCCGTACTAGCCTACAATGAGCAGTTCTTC. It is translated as CASSLASVLAYNEQFF. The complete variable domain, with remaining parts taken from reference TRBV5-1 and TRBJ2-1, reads KAGVTQTPRYLIKTRGQQVTLSCSPISGHRSVSWYQQTPGQGLQFLFEYFSETQRNKGNFPGRFSGRQFSNSRSEMNVSTLELGDSALYLCASSLASVLAYNEQFFGPGTRLTVL.

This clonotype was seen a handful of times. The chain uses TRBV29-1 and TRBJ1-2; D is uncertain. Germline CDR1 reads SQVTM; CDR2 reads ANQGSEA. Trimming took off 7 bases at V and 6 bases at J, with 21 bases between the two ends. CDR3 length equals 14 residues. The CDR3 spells CSGHRHSEGDGYTF. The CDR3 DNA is TGCAGCGGCCATAGGCACAGCGAAGGTGATGGCTACACCTTC.

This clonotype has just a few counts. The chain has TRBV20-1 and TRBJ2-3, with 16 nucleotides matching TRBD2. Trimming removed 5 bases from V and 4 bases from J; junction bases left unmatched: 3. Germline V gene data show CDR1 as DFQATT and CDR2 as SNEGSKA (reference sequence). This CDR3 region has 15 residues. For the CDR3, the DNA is TGCAGTGCTTTGGGACTAGCGGGAGGGGCAGATACGCAGTATTTT. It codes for CSALGLAGGADTQYF.

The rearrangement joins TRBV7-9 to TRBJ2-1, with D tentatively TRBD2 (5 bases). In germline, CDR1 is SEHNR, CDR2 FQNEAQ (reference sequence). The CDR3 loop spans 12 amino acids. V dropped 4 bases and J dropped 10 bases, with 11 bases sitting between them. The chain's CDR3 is CASSSQSGEQFF. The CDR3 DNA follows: TGTGCCAGCAGCTCGCAGTCGGGGGAGCAGTTCTTC.

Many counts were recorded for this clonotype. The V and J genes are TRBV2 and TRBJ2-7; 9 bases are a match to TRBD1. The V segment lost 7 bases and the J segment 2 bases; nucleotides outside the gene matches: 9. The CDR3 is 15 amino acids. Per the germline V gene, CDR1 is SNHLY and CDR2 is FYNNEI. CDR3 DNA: TGTGCCAGCAACACCAGGGGGACAGGGCCCTACGAGCAGTACTTC. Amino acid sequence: CASNTRGTGPYEQYF.

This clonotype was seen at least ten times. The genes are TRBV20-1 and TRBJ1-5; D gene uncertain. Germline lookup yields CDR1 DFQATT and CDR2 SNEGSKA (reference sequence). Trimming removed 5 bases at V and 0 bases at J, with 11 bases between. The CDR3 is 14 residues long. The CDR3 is CSAYEAVSNQPQHF. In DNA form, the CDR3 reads TGCAGTGCTTATGAGGCAGTTAGCAATCAGCCCCAGCATTTT.

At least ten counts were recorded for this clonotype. CDR3 in DNA: TGTGCCAGCAGACGGACAGGGGGCACAGATACGCAGTATTTT. The encoded protein is CASRRTGGTDTQYF. The V call is TRBV6-5, the J call TRBJ2-3, with TRBD1 matching 9 bases. Trimming removed 6 bases from V and 1 base from J; junction bases left unmatched: 2. Germline values: CDR1 MNHEY, CDR2 SVGAGI. The CDR3 is made up of 14 amino acids.

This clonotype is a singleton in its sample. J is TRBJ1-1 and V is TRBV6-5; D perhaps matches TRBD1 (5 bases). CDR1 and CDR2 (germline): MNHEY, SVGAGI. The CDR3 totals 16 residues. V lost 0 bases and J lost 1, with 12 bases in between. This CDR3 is CASSYSSGHQNTEAFF. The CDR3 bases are TGTGCCAGCAGTTACTCAAGTGGACACCAGAACACTGAAGCTTTCTTT.

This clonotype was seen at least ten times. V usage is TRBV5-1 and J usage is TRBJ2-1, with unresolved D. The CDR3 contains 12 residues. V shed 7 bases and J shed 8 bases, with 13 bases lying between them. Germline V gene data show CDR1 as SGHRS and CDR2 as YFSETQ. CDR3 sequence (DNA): TGCGCCAGCTCCGTAGGGTTCTATGAGCAGTTCTTC. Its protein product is CASSVGFYEQFF.

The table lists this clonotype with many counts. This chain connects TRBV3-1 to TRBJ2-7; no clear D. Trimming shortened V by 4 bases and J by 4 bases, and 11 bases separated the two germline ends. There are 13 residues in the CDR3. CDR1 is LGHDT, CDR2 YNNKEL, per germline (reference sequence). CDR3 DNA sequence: TGTGCCAGCAGCCGTAGACGGTCATACGAGCAGTACTTC. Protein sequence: CASSRRRSYEQYF.